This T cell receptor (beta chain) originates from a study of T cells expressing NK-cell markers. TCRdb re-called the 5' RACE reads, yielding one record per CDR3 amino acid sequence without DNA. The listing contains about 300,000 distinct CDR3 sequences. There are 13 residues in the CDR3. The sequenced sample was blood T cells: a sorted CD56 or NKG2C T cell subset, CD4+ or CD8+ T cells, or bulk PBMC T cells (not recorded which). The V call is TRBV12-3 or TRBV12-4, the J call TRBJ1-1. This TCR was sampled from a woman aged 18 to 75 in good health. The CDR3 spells CASRYDLRTEAFF.